This TCR beta chain was obtained from a study of blood T cell repertoires in COVID-19. Trimming pared 4 bases from V and 7 bases from J, leaving 17 bases between. CDR1 is SGHAT and CDR2 is FQNNGV in the germline V gene. The CDR3 is 15 residues long. The protocol was immunoSEQ multiplex PCR, while the TCRdb copy is restricted to in-frame clones and leaves out a portion. The sample has fewer than 90,000 clones; roughly 87% are singletons. This TCR derives from a man between 70 and 80 years old with acute or convalescent COVID-19. The sequenced sample was peripheral blood. The chain carries TRBV11-2 and TRBJ2-1; D may be TRBD2 (5 bases). In DNA form, the CDR3 reads TGTGCCAGCAGCTCGGACGCCTACACTAGGAATGAGCAGTTCTTC. This codes for CASSSDAYTRNEQFF.